The present T cell receptor (beta chain) was sequenced within a study of blood T cell repertoires in COVID-19 (dated by TCRdb to the early 2020s). For context, the study as a whole: Collaborator samples came from the United States, Italy and Spain and covered acute and convalescent phases of COVID-19. The prospective study material was composed of cDNA or gDNA derived from T cells, B-cell-depleted T cells, or PBMCs. The repertoires were made available in a free public database intended to serve as a resource for research on the immune response to SARS-CoV-2. Samples were obtained from the ongoing ImmuneRACE study (first 160 participants) and from some 1,200 subjects provided by 6 global collaborators. The dataset comprised deeply sampled blood TCRbeta repertoires from subjects exposed to, actively infected with, or recovered from COVID-19. A de-identified subject ID, COVID-19 status, age in years and sex were almost always included in the sample metadata. Where HLA class I and class II types were available, the types were taken from metadata supplied by the sample provider, not from assay-based typing. Beyond this particular receptor, the publication reports: The amount of clinical and demographic metadata varied by source and participant and was provided uncurated.

Here V drops 10 bases and J drops 3 bases, and the junction holds 6 bases not matched to any gene. Taken from cysteine to phenylalanine, the CDR3 has 13 residues. Only CDR3 DNA is held: 39 bases, read in frame from base 1. CDR1 ENHRY and CDR2 SYGVKD were looked up in the germline V gene. Each collaborating institution followed its own protocols to collect whole blood in K2EDTA tubes. For TCRbeta analysis, collaborators shipped samples in one of three forms: frozen whole blood, isolated PBMCs, or DNA extracted from either of those sample types. TCRbeta CDR3 regions were amplified from genomic DNA by means of the immunoSEQ Assay, a bias-controlled multiplex PCR. Concerning the study's data processing: The number of nucleated cells in each sample was estimated from the amplification of reference gene primers within the assay. Sequence reads were collapsed and filtered to measure the absolute abundance of every unique TCRbeta CDR3 rearrangement. Productive Simpson clonality was computed per sample as the square root of Simpson's diversity index over productive rearrangements. The source is immuneACCESS, and TCRdb retained only in-frame sequences with V and J called. Part of the clones is not carried over; for the studies checked, unresolved V genes explain less than half of this, and the remainder is unexplained. The V and J calls and clone size are taken from that table; D and trimming were inferred from the DNA. The sample table records tens of thousands of clones; around 91% of these occur just once. 1.9% of the sample comes from the top ten.

In regard to this clone: The antigen it binds to is not known. Qualities for individual bases were not recorded, and no much larger clone is one base off.

The TCR comes from a woman aged 50 to 60 in a cohort sampled during active COVID-19. The sequence joins TRBV10-3 to TRBJ1-2; 9 of the junction bases match TRBD1. Material: peripheral blood. CDR3 region: CATRTGVDYGYTF. The nucleotide sequence reads TGTGCCACCCGGACAGGGGTTGACTATGGCTACACCTTC.